The rows below give T cell receptor beta chains drawn from one sample of a study of Ad26.COV2.S vaccination and SARS-CoV-2 variants. Profiled with immunoSEQ multiplex PCR; TCRdb holds only in-frame clones, not every one. The sample has roughly 380,000 clones, around 92% seen once. Sequencing used peripheral blood, obtained after recovery from COVID-19. The receptors originated from a human donor who had recovered from COVID-19. Both conserved end residues are part of each CDR3. A D gene is named only where the DNA matches it firmly. Clone size is stated in some rows and not others, as once, few, many or a class when expanded.

cdr3_nt,cdr3_aa,v_call,d_call,j_call,clone_size
TGTGCCAGCAGTTTAGGTTTACAAGAGACCCAGTACTTC,CASSLGLQETQYF,TRBV12-3/TRBV12-4,-,TRBJ2-5,-
TGTGCCAGCCGCCTGACCGTGAACACCGGGGAGCTGTTTTTT,CASRLTVNTGELFF,TRBV6-5,-,TRBJ2-2,-
TGTGCCAGCAGAGACAGGGGGGCAACTAATGAAAAACTGTTTTTT,CASRDRGATNEKLFF,TRBV6-5,TRBD1,TRBJ1-4,-
TGCGCCAGCAGCTTGGAACAGGGCCCATCAAAGCAGTACTTC,CASSLEQGPSKQYF,TRBV5-1,-,TRBJ2-7,-
TGTGCCAGCAGCTCTTCAAGAAGTCAGGGGGCAGCTAGCACAGATACGCAGTATTTT,CASSSSRSQGAASTDTQYF,TRBV7-9,TRBD1,TRBJ2-3,-
TGTGCCAGCAGCACTCACCGGACGGATGGCTACACCTTC,CASSTHRTDGYTF,TRBV7-8,-,TRBJ1-2,-
TGTGCCAGTAGTTTCGGACAGAATAGCAATCAGCCCCAGCATTTT,CASSFGQNSNQPQHF,TRBV19,-,TRBJ1-5,-
TGTGCCAGCACCCTGCCGAGCCGCGAGCAGTACTTC,CASTLPSREQYF,TRBV6-5,-,TRBJ2-7,-
TGTGCCAGCAGCCAAAGGCAGGGGGAGAACACCGGGGAGCTGTTTTTT,CASSQRQGENTGELFF,TRBV11-2,TRBD1,TRBJ2-2,-
TGCAGCGTTGTCGGGCCTGAAGCTTTCTTT,CSVVGPEAFF,TRBV29-1,-,TRBJ1-1,once
TGTGCCAGCTTTAGGAACACTGAAGCTTTCTTT,CASFRNTEAFF,TRBV6-5,-,TRBJ1-1,-
TGTGCCAGCAGCTCGACAGGGGGCGCCGGTAATGAAAAACTGTTTTTT,CASSSTGGAGNEKLFF,TRBV5-6,TRBD1,TRBJ1-4,once
TGTGCCAGCAGCCGTGTCGATAATTCACCCCTCCACTTT,CASSRVDNSPLHF,TRBV28,-,TRBJ1-6,-
TGCAGCGTTGAGCAGGGGTCCTCCTACAATGAGCAGTTCTTC,CSVEQGSSYNEQFF,TRBV29-1,-,TRBJ2-1,-
TGTGCCAGCAGGGGGACAGGTGACGGAAACACCATATATTTT,CASRGTGDGNTIYF,TRBV2,TRBD1,TRBJ1-3,-
TGTGCCAGCAGCGCTTGGGACAGGAACTATGGCTACACCTTC,CASSAWDRNYGYTF,TRBV9,TRBD1,TRBJ1-2,-
TGTGCCAGCAGAATAGCGGGGGGGCAAGAGACCCAGTACTTC,CASRIAGGQETQYF,TRBV2,TRBD2,TRBJ2-5,once
TGTGCCAGCAACTTGACTGGGGGGGTGAACACTGAAGCTTTCTTT,CASNLTGGVNTEAFF,TRBV5-5,-,TRBJ1-1,-
TGTGCCAGCAGCTTAAAACAGGGAAACACCGGGGAGCTGTTTTTT,CASSLKQGNTGELFF,TRBV5-4,-,TRBJ2-2,once
TGCGCCAGCAGCCAAGACGTGGGCTCCTACGAGCAGTACTTC,CASSQDVGSYEQYF,TRBV4-1,-,TRBJ2-7,-
TGTGCCACCGAGTCTAGCGGGGGGGCGAGGACCGGGGAGCTGTTTTTT,CATESSGGARTGELFF,TRBV15,TRBD2,TRBJ2-2,once
TGTGCCATCAGTGAGTTCCCTGAACTCGAGCAGTTCTTC,CAISEFPELEQFF,TRBV10-3,-,TRBJ2-1,-